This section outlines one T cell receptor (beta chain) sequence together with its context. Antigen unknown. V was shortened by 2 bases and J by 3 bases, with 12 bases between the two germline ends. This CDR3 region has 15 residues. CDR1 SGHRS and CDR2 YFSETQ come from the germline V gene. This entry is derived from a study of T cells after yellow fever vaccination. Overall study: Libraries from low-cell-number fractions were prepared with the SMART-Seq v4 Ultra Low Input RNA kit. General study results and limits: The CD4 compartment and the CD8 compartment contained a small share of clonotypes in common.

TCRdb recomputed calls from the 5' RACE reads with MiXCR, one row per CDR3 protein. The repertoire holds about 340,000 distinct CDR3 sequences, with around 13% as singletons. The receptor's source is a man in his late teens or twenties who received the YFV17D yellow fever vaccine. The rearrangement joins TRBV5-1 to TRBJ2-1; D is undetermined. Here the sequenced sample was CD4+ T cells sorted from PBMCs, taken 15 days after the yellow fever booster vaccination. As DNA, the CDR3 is TGCGCCAGCAGCTTATCGTCAGTCAGCTACAATGAGCAGTTCTTC. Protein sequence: CASSLSSVSYNEQFF.